This T cell receptor beta chain comes out of a study of blood T cell repertoires in COVID-19. Study-level information: T cells, B-cell-depleted T cells, or PBMCs supplied cDNA or gDNA.

The CDR3 contains 13 residues. V lost 3 bases, J lost 5 bases, and 10 bases lay in between. Sequencing used immunoSEQ multiplex PCR; TCRdb keeps in-frame clones, though not all of them. The sample consists of 150,000 to 200,000 clones, more than 75% of them appearing once. The chain uses TRBV12-3 or TRBV12-4 and TRBJ1-2, with D hard to call. The TCR was taken from a man aged 65 to 85 with acute or convalescent COVID-19. Sample: peripheral blood. Here the CDR3 reads CASSLQEAYGYTF. CDR3 nucleotides: TGTGCCAGCAGTTTGCAGGAAGCTTATGGCTACACCTTC.